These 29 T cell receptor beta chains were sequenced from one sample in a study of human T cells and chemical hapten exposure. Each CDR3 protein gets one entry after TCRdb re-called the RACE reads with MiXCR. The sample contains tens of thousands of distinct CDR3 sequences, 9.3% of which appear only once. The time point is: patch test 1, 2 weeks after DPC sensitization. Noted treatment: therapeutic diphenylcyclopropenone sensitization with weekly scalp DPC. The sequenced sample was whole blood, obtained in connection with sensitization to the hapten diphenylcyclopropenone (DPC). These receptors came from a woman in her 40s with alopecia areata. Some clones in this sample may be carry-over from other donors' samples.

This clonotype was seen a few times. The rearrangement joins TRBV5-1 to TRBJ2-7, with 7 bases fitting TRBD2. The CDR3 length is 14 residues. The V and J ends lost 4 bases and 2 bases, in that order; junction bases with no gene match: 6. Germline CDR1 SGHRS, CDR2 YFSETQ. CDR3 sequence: CASSQSGNPYEQYF. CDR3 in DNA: TGCGCCAGCAGCCAAAGCGGGAACCCCTACGAGCAGTACTTC.

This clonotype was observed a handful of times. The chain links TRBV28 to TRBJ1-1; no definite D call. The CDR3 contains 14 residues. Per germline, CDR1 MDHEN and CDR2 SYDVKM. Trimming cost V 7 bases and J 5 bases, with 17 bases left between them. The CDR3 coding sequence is TGTGCCAGCACCAAGGGCGGGGTTGATACTGAAGCTTTCTTT. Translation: CASTKGGVDTEAFF.

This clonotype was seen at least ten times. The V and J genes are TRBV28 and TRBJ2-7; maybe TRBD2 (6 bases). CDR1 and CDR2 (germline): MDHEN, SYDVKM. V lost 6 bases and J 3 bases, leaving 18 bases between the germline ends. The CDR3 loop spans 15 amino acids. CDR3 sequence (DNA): TGTGCCAGCAGGGGGGGACGGGGTGAGTTCTACGAGCAGTACTTC. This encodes CASRGGRGEFYEQYF.

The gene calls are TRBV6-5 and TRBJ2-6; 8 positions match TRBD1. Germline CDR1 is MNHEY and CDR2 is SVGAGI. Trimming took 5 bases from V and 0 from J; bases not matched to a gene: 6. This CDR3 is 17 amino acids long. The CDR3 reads CASSRTGGLSGANVLTF. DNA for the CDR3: TGTGCCAGCAGTAGAACAGGGGGGCTCTCTGGGGCCAACGTCCTGACTTTC.

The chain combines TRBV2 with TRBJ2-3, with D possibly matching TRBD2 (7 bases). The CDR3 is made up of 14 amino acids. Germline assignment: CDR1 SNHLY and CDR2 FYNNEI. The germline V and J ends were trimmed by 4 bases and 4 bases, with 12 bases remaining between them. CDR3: CASSAGGGSDTQYF. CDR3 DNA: TGTGCCAGCAGTGCGGGGGGCGGTTCAGATACGCAGTATTTT.

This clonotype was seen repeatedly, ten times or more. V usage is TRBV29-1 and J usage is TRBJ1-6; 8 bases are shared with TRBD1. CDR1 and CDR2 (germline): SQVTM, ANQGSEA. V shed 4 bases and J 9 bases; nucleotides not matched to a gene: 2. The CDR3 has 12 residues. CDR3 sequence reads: CSVGTGGSPLHF. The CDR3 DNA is TGCAGCGTTGGAACAGGGGGTTCACCCCTCCACTTT.

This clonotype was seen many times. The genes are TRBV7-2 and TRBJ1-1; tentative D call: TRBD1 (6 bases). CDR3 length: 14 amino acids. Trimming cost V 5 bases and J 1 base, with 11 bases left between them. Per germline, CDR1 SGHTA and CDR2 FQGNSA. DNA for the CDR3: TGTGCCAGCAGCCCGGACAGCTGGAACACTGAAGCTTTCTTT. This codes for CASSPDSWNTEAFF. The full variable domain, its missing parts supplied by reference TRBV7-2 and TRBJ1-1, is GAGVSQSPSNKVTEKGKDVELRCDPISGHTALYWYRQSLGQGLEFLIYFQGNSAPDKSGLPSDRFSAERTGGSVSTLTIQRTQQEDSAVYLCASSPDSWNTEAFFGQGTRLTVV.

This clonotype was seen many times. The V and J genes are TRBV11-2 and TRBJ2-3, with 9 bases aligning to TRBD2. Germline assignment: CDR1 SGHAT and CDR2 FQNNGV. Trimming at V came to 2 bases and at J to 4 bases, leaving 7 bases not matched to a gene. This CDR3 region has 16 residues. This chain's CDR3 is CASSLSGGQLADTQYF. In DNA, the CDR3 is TGTGCCAGCAGCTTAAGCGGGGGGCAACTGGCAGATACGCAGTATTTT. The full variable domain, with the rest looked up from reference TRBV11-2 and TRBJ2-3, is EAGVAQSPRYKIIEKRQSVAFWCNPISGHATLYWYQQILGQGPKLLIQFQNNGVVDDSQLPKDRFSAERLKGVDSTLKIQPAKLEDSAVYLCASSLSGGQLADTQYFGPGTRLTVL.

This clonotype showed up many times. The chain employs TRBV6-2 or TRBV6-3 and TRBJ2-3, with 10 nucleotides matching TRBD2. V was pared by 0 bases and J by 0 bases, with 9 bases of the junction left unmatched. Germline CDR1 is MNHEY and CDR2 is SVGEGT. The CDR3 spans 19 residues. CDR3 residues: CASSYSPTSGDSSTDTQYF. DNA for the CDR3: TGTGCCAGCAGTTACTCACCCACTAGCGGGGATTCTAGCACAGATACGCAGTATTTT.

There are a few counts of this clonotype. The CDR3 loop reads CASSPNRAGEAFF. CDR3 bases: TGTGCCAGCAGCCCTAACAGGGCCGGTGAAGCTTTCTTT. The chain couples TRBV5-4 to TRBJ1-1; D may be TRBD1 (6 bases). There are 13 residues in the CDR3. Deletions cut 4 bases from V and 7 bases from J, with 14 bases between. The V gene's germline CDR1 is SGHNT and CDR2 YYREEE (reference sequence).

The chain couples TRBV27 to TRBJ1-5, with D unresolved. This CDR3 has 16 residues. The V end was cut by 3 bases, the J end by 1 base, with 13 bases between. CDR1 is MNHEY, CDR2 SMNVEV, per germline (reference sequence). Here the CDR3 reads CASSLRYALSNQPQHF. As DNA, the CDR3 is TGTGCCAGCAGTTTGAGGTACGCATTGAGCAATCAGCCCCAGCATTTT.

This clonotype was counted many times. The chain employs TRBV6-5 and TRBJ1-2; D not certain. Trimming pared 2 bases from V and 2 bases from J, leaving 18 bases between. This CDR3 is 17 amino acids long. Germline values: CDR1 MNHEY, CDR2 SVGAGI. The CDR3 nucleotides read TGTGCCAGCAGTTACACCCCGGAGGTGAACGTAAACTATGGCTACACCTTC. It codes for CASSYTPEVNVNYGYTF.

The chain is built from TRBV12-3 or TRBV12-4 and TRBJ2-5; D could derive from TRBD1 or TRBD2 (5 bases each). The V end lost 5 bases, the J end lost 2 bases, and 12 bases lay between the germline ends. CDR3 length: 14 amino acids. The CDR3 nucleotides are TGTGCCAGCAGTAAGGGACGGCAGCAAGAGACCCAGTACTTC. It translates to CASSKGRQQETQYF.

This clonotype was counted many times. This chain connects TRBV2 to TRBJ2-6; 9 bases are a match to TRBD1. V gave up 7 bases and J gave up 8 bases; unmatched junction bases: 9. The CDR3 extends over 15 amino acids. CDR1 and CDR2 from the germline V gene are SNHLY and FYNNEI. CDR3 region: CASMGDRAQTNVLTF. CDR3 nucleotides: TGTGCCAGCATGGGGGACAGGGCCCAAACCAACGTCCTGACTTTC.

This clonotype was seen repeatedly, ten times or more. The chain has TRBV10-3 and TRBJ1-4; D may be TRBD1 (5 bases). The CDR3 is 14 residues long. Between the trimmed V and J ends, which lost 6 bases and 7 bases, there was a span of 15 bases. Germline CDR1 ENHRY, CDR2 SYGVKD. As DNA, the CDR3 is TGTGCCATCAGGGATGGGGGACTGGGTGAAAAACTGTTTTTT. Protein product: CAIRDGGLGEKLFF.

DNA of the CDR3: TGTGCCAGCAGAGGGACGAGCCAGCCCCAGCATTTT. It codes for CASRGTSQPQHF. The rearrangement uses TRBV12-3 or TRBV12-4 and TRBJ1-5, with D possibly being TRBD1 (5 bases). V was cut by 6 bases and J by 7 bases, with 10 bases left in between. The CDR3 is made up of 12 amino acids.

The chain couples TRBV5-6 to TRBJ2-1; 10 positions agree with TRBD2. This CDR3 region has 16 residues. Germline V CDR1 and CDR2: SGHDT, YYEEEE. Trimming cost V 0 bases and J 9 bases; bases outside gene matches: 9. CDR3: CASSLVLAGAYGEQFF. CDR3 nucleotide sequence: TGTGCCAGCAGCTTGGTTCTAGCGGGGGCCTACGGTGAGCAGTTCTTC. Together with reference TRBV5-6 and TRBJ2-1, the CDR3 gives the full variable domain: DAGVTQSPTHLIKTRGQQVTLRCSPKSGHDTVSWYQQALGQGPQFIFQYYEEEERQRGNFPDRFSGHQFPNYSSELNVNALLLGDSALYLCASSLVLAGAYGEQFFGPGTRLTVL.

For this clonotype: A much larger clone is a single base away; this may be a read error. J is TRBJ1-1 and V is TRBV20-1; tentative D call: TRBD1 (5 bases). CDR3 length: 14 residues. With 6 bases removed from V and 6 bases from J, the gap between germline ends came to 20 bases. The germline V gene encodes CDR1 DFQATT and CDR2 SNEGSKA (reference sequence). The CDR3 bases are TGCAGTGCCCACCCACCGGGACGGGTCTCTGAAGCTTTCTTT. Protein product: CSAHPPGRVSEAFF.

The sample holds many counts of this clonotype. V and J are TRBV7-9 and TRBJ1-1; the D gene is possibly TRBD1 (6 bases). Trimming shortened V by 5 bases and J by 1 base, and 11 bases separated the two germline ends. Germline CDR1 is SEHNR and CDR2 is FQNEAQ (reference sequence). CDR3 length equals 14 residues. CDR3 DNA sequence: TGTGCCAGCAGCACCAGGGGACCGAACACTGAAGCTTTCTTT. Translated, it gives CASSTRGPNTEAFF.

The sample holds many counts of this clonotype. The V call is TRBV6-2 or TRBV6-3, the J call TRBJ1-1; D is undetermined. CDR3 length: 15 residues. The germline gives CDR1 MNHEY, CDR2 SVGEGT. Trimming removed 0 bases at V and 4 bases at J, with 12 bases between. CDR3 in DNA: TGTGCCAGCAGTTACTCCCTCGCGGGCGGCACTGAAGCTTTCTTT. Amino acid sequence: CASSYSLAGGTEAFF.

The CDR3: CASSPLEAGLYEQYF. For the CDR3, the DNA is TGTGCCAGCAGCCCCTTAGAAGCGGGGCTTTACGAGCAGTACTTC. V gene TRBV9 combines with J gene TRBJ2-7; 7 bases line up with TRBD2. Germline V gives CDR1 SGDLS, CDR2 YYNGEE. The CDR3 is 15 amino acids. Unmatched junction bases numbered 11, after V lost 4 bases and J lost 4 bases.

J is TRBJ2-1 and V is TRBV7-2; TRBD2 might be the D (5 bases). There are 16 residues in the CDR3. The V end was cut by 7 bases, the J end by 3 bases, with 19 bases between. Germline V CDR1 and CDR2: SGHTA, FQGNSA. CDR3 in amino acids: CASIPGRADLYNEQFF. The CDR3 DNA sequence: TGTGCCAGCATCCCGGGGAGAGCGGACCTCTACAATGAGCAGTTCTTC.

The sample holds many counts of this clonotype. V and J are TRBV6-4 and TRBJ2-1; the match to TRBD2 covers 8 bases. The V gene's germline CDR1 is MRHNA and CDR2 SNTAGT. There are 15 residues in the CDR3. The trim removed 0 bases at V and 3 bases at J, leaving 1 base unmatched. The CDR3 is CASSDSSGDYNEQFF. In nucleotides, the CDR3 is TGTGCCAGCAGTGACTCTAGCGGGGACTACAATGAGCAGTTCTTC.

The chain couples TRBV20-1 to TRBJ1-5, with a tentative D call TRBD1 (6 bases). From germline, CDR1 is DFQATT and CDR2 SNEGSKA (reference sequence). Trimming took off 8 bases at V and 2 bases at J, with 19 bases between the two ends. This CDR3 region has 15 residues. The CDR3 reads CSIPWGAGGNQPQHF. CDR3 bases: TGCAGTATTCCGTGGGGGGCCGGTGGCAATCAGCCCCAGCATTTT.

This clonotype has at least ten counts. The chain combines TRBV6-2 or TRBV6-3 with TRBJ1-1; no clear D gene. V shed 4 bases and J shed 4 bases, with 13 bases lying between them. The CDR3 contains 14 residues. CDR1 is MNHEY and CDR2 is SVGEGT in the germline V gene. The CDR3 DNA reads TGTGCCAGCAGTTTAAGAAGGGAGGCCACTGAAGCTTTCTTT. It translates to CASSLRREATEAFF.

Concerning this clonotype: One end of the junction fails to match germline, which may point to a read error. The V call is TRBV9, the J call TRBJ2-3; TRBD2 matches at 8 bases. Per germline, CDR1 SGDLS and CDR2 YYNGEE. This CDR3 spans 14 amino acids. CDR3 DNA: TGTGTCAGCAGCGGGGGACTTCGCACAGATACGCAGTATTTT. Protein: CVSSGGLRTDTQYF.

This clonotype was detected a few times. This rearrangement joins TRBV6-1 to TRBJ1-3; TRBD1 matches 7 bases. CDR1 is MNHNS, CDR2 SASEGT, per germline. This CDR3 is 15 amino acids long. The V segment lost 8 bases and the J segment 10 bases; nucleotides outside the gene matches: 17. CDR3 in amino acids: CASFRGQDLEGTIYF. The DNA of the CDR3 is TGTGCCAGCTTCCGCGGACAGGATCTTGAAGGAACCATATATTTT.

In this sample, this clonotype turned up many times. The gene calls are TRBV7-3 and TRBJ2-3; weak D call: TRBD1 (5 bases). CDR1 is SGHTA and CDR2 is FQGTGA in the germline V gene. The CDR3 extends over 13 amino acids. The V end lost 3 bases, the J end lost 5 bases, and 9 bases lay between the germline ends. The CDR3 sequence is CASSFSRGDTQYF. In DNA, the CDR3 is TGTGCCAGCAGCTTTTCTAGGGGAGATACGCAGTATTTT.

The CDR3 region has the DNA TGCGCCAGCAGCGCGGGGCGCGGCACTGAAGCTTTCTTT. Encoded protein: CASSAGRGTEAFF. V is TRBV4-3 and J is TRBJ1-1, with D perhaps matching TRBD1 (5 bases). Germline CDR1 and CDR2: LGHNA and YSLEER. V was shortened by 5 bases and J by 4 bases, with 11 bases between the two germline ends. The CDR3 extends over 13 amino acids.